Sequencing of this TCR beta chain was carried out in a study of blood T cell repertoires in COVID-19. For the study at large: PBMCs, B-cell-depleted T cells, or T cells were the source of the cDNA or gDNA that made up the material.

Under the authors' procedure: Reference gene primer amplification gave nucleated cell count estimates. Clones were read by immunoSEQ multiplex PCR, and TCRdb kept only the in-frame ones, dropping some. The V and J calls and clone size are taken from that table; D and trimming were inferred from the DNA. The sample comprises tens of thousands of clones, 87% of which are singletons, and 6.5% to 9.5% rests with the top ten. Germline loops: CDR1 PRHDT, CDR2 FYEKMQ (reference sequence). The V end was cut by 2 bases, the J end by 2 bases, with 17 bases between. This CDR3 comprises 17 residues. The gene calls are TRBV13 and TRBJ2-3, with unresolved D. This sequence was found in a man between 50 and 59 years old with active COVID-19. The sample comprised peripheral blood. In DNA, the CDR3 is TGTGCCAGCAGCTTAAACCCAGTGGGCCTACACACAGATACGCAGTATTTT. This codes for CASSLNPVGLHTDTQYF.